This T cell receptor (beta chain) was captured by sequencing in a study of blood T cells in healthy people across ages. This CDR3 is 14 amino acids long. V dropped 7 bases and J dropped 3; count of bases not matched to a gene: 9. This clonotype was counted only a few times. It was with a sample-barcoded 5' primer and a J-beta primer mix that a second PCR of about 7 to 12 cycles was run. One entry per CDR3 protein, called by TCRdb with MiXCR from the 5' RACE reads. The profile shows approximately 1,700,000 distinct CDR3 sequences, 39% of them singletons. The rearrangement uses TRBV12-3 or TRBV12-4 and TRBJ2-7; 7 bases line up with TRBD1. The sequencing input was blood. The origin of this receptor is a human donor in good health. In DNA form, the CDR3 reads TGTGCCAGCACCCAGACAGGGACCTTCTACGAGCAGTACTTC. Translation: CASTQTGTFYEQYF.